Below are 11 T cell receptor beta chains sequenced from a single sample in a study of cytomegalovirus exposure and HLA in healthy donors (dated by TCRdb to between 2016 and 2019). The library was prepared using the immunoSEQ multiplex PCR assay. The multiplex PCR relied on a mix of 60 forward primers for TCR Vbeta segments and 13 reverse primers for TCR Jbeta segments. TCRdb mirrors the immuneACCESS table, restricted to in-frame sequences. Some clones are absent from its copies; in checked studies, under half trace to an unresolved V gene, and the reason for the others is unknown. In all, the sample holds about 78,000 clones, and 60% to 70% of those were seen once. The top ten constitute 4.5% to 6% of the sample. The sequenced sample was PBMCs. The source of these receptors is a young man in good health and CMV-seropositive.

This clone was found once. CDR3 in amino acids: CASSGPRGRETQYF. CDR3 DNA sequence: TGTGCCAGCAGCGGTCCCAGGGGGCGGGAGACCCAGTACTTC. V and J are TRBV9 and TRBJ2-5, with TRBD1 identical over 8 bases. This CDR3 spans 14 amino acids. J was trimmed by 5 bases and V by 3 bases; bases with no gene match: 6. The V gene's germline CDR1 is SGDLS and CDR2 YYNGEE.

This clone was observed a handful of times. The J gene is TRBJ2-5, the V gene TRBV6-1; 10 bases match TRBD2. CDR3 size: 15 residues. The germline V gene encodes CDR1 MNHNS and CDR2 SASEGT. The junction had 5 bases not matched to a gene; V was cut back by 5 bases and J by 2 bases. The CDR3 here is CASSSSGGPQETQYF. In DNA form, the CDR3 reads TGTGCCAGCAGTTCTAGCGGGGGCCCTCAAGAGACCCAGTACTTC.

The rearrangement joins TRBV2 to TRBJ2-1; D is undetermined. The germline V gene encodes CDR1 SNHLY and CDR2 FYNNEI. V was shortened by 1 base and J by 5 bases, with 6 bases between the two germline ends. CDR3 size: 13 residues. CDR3 in amino acids: CASSEGPNNEQFF. The CDR3, as DNA: TGTGCCAGCAGTGAAGGGCCGAACAATGAGCAGTTCTTC.

The V gene is TRBV4-3, the J gene TRBJ2-6; 10 bases fit TRBD1. The CDR3 is 18 amino acids. The V gene's germline CDR1 is LGHNA and CDR2 YSLEER. Trimming cost V 2 bases and J 0 bases; bases outside gene matches: 4. The CDR3 sequence is CASSQRQGADSGANVLTF. CDR3 in DNA: TGCGCCAGCAGCCAACGACAGGGGGCAGACTCTGGGGCCAACGTCCTGACTTTC.

In its sample, this clone was seen a few times. The rearrangement joins TRBV7-9 to TRBJ1-6, with 10 bases aligning to TRBD1. V lost 5 bases, J lost 2 bases, and 6 bases stayed unmatched. The CDR3 length is 17 residues. The germline CDR1 and CDR2 sequences are SEHNR and FQNEAQ (reference sequence). Written as DNA, the CDR3 is TGTGCCAGCAGCACCCGGGACAGGGGAGCCTATAATTCACCCCTCCACTTT. As protein: CASSTRDRGAYNSPLHF.

The V call is TRBV28, the J call TRBJ1-2; tentatively, D is TRBD1 (5 bases). CDR3 size: 13 residues. Germline CDR1 MDHEN, CDR2 SYDVKM. V dropped 11 bases and J dropped 4 bases, with 17 bases sitting between them. CDR3 residues: CAVVGQGLYGYTF. CDR3 bases: TGTGCCGTCGTGGGCCAGGGACTCTATGGCTACACCTTC.

This clone was counted a few times. This chain uses TRBV6-5 with TRBJ2-7; possible D gene TRBD1, 5 bases. The CDR3 consists of 15 residues. Trimming took 5 bases from V and 3 from J, leaving 17 bases between them. Germline CDR1 and CDR2: MNHEY and SVGAGI. CDR3 nucleotide sequence: TGTGCCAGCAGTAGGGAAGGGGCAGTAGGCTACGAGCAGTACTTC. It translates to CASSREGAVGYEQYF.

A few counts support this clone. V usage is TRBV28 and J usage is TRBJ1-4; 8 nucleotides align to TRBD1. Unmatched junction bases numbered 10, after V lost 5 bases and J lost 5 bases. The CDR3 has 16 amino acids. Per germline, CDR1 MDHEN and CDR2 SYDVKM. The CDR3 loop is CASSPPRTGKNEKLFF. Here the CDR3 DNA reads TGTGCCAGCAGTCCCCCCCGGACAGGGAAAAATGAAAAACTGTTTTTT. Supplemented by reference TRBV28 and TRBJ1-4, the full variable domain reads DVKVTQSSRYLVKRTGEKVFLECVQDMDHENMFWYRQDPGLGLRLIYFSYDVKMKEKGDIPEGYSVSREKKERFSLILESASTNQTSMYLCASSPPRTGKNEKLFFGSGTQLSVL.

The chain is built from TRBV2 and TRBJ2-7, with D uncertain. This CDR3 has 13 amino acids. V lost 7 bases and J lost 3, with 13 bases in between. Germline assignment: CDR1 SNHLY and CDR2 FYNNEI. The DNA for the CDR3 is TGTGCCAGCAAAACCATCCCTAACTACGAGCAGTACTTC. Protein: CASKTIPNYEQYF. The whole variable domain, filled in from reference TRBV2 and TRBJ2-7, reads EPEVTQTPSHQVTQMGQEVILRCVPISNHLYFYWYRQILGQKVEFLVSFYNNEISEKSEIFDDQFSVERPDGSNFTLKIRSTKLEDSAMYFCASKTIPNYEQYFGPGTRLTVT.

Only a few counts were recorded for this clone. The J gene is TRBJ2-1, the V gene TRBV5-4; TRBD2 matches at 12 bases. This CDR3 has 15 amino acids. Germline values: CDR1 SGHNT, CDR2 YYREEE (reference sequence). V shed 0 bases and J 6 bases; nucleotides not matched to a gene: 1. The DNA of the CDR3 is TGTGCCAGCAGCTTGGGGACTAGCGGGACCAATGAGCAGTTCTTC. As protein: CASSLGTSGTNEQFF.

CDR3 protein: CASRRRTGSNSPLHF. DNA of the CDR3: TGTGCCAGCAGAAGAAGGACAGGGAGTAATTCACCCCTCCACTTT. The chain carries TRBV28 and TRBJ1-6; 8 nucleotides line up with TRBD1. The germline gives CDR1 MDHEN, CDR2 SYDVKM. The length of the CDR3 is 15 residues. With V trimmed by 6 bases and J by 6 bases, 7 bases remained unmatched.